This T cell receptor (beta chain) was documented in a study of blood T cell repertoires in COVID-19 (dated by TCRdb to the early 2020s). Regarding the complete study: Samples from collaborators originated in the United States, Italy and Spain and spanned both the acute and convalescent phases of COVID-19. The material from the prospective study consisted of cDNA or gDNA derived from T cells, B-cell-depleted T cells, or PBMCs. Subjects who had been exposed to COVID-19, were actively infected with it, or had recovered from it provided the deeply sampled blood TCRbeta repertoires that made up the dataset. The repertoires were made available in a free public database intended to serve as a resource for research on the immune response to SARS-CoV-2. Samples were obtained from the ongoing ImmuneRACE study (first 160 participants) and from about 1,300 subjects provided by 6 global collaborators. The sample metadata nearly always contained a de-identified subject ID, COVID-19 status, age in years and sex. Where available, HLA class I and class II types were obtained from metadata supplied by the sample provider rather than from assay-based typing.

In regard to this clone: Its antigen remains unidentified. No much larger clone is present one base from it, and per-base qualities are unavailable.

The germline V gene (reference sequence) provides CDR1 SGHKS and CDR2 YYEKEE. Including the terminal cysteine and phenylalanine, the CDR3 comprises 14 residues. Only the CDR3 portion is preserved as DNA: 42 bases, with reading frame beginning at the first base. Relative to germline, V is 1 base shorter and J is 6 bases shorter, with 13 bases between their ends. Broader findings and caveats from the paper: The amount of clinical and demographic metadata varied by source and participant and was provided uncurated.

The immunoSEQ Assay, a bias-controlled multiplex PCR, was used to amplify TCRbeta CDR3 regions from genomic DNA. The paper's processing steps were these. Nucleated cell counts per sample were estimated from amplification of reference gene primers within the assay. To quantify the absolute abundance of each unique TCRbeta CDR3 rearrangement, sequence reads were collapsed and filtered. For each sample, productive Simpson clonality was calculated as the square root of Simpson's diversity index over productive rearrangements. TCRdb took over this immuneACCESS table, retaining in-frame rearrangements with V and J assigned. Such tables are incomplete; in checked studies, under half of the missing clones stem from an unresolved V gene, and the remainder is unexplained. V and J calls and clone size are as listed in that table; D and trimming were resolved from the DNA. The sample table records about 200,000 clones; roughly nine tenths of these occur just once. The top ten clonotypes cover 0.8% to 1% of the sample.

One collaborating source in Seattle enrolled patients while the patients were actively infected and followed the patients over time throughout the course of disease. Each collaborating institution followed its own protocols to collect whole blood in K2EDTA tubes. For TCRbeta analysis, collaborators shipped samples in one of three forms: frozen whole blood, isolated PBMCs, or DNA extracted from either of those sample types. The TCR sequence derives from a man in his sixties with COVID-19, enrolled during active disease. This receptor chain uses TRBV5-5 and TRBJ1-2; a weak D assignment points to TRBD1 (6 bases agree). The material sequenced was peripheral blood. The CDR3 region has the sequence CASSLIQGTDGYTF. The DNA sequence follows: TGTGCCAGCAGCTTGATTCAGGGGACGGATGGCTACACCTTC.